This T cell receptor beta chain was identified during a study of cytomegalovirus exposure and HLA in healthy donors. Study in general: An analysis done earlier identified about 120 million unique TCR beta sequences from about 180 million T cells. General study points: For presence/absence analyses, sequencing depth was assumed to be roughly uniform across donors.

Comments on this clone: Its antigen is still unknown.

This CDR3 has 13 residues. Trimming removed 7 bases at V and 3 bases at J, with 9 bases between. Germline lookup yields CDR1 LGHNT and CDR2 FRNRAP. The PCR was carried out with 60 Vbeta primers and 13 Jbeta primers. Sequenced by immunoSEQ multiplex PCR; TCRdb stores in-frame clones only, minus some. In the table there are more than 150,000 clones, 70% to 80% of which are singletons. At the time of sampling, donors were nominally healthy, though unrecorded immune exposures were likely. The genes are TRBV12-5 and TRBJ2-2, with D perhaps matching TRBD2 (5 bases). The sequence was collected from a male donor in good health and CMV-seronegative. Input material: PBMCs. In DNA, the CDR3 is TGTGCTAGTGCTAGCAGGTACACCGGGGAGCTGTTTTTT. It codes for CASASRYTGELFF.